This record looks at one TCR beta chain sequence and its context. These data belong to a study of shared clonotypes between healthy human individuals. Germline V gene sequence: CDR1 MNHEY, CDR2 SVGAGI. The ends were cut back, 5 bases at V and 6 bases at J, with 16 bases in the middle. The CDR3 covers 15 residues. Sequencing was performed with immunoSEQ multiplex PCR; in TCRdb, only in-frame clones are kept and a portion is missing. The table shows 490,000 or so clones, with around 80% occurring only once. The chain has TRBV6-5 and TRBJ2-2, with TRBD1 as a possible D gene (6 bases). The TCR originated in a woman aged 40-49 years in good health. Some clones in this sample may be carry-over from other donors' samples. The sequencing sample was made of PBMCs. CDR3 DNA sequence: TGTGCCAGCAGTACCTCGACAGGTCCGGCCGGGGAGCTGTTTTTT. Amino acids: CASSTSTGPAGELFF.